This is a list of T cell receptor beta chains from one sample in a study of control samples from healthy donors and cancer patients. Data came from immunoSEQ multiplex PCR; TCRdb stores just in-frame clones and leaves some out. The table includes some 130,000 clones, about 90% detected once. Source material: blood. The origin of the receptors is a woman aged 50 to 60 in good health. The CDR3 runs from the conserved cysteine through the conserved F or W. The order of the fields is D gene, J gene, clone size, V gene, CDR3 protein, CDR3 DNA. A D gene is named only where the DNA matches it firmly. The size entry is marked missing in some rows and otherwise reads once, few, many or a size class.

TRBD2,TRBJ2-7,-,TRBV18,CASSPSGRAHEQYF,TGTGCCAGCTCACCTAGCGGGAGGGCCCACGAGCAGTACTTC
-,TRBJ2-7,-,TRBV10-3,CATSGQGSYEQYF,TGTGCCACCAGCGGGCAGGGCTCCTACGAGCAGTACTTC
TRBD1,TRBJ1-2,-,TRBV29-1,CSVVGEGAVFYGYTF,TGCAGCGTTGTGGGAGAGGGGGCAGTGTTCTATGGCTACACCTTC
-,TRBJ1-1,-,TRBV24-1,CATSDPNTEAFF,TGTGCCACCAGTGATCCCAACACTGAAGCTTTCTTT
-,TRBJ1-1,once,TRBV5-1,CASSLSSGLGTEAFF,TGCGCCAGCAGCCTCAGCTCCGGGCTCGGCACTGAAGCTTTCTTT
-,TRBJ1-3,-,TRBV25-1,CASSDLRLSGNTIYF,TGTGCCAGCAGTGATTTACGGCTATCCGGAAACACCATATATTTT
TRBD1,TRBJ1-1,-,TRBV30,CASPGQLNTEAFF,TGTGCCTCCCCGGGACAGCTAAACACTGAAGCTTTCTTT
-,TRBJ1-1,-,TRBV7-7,CASSLAVWEGTTNTEAFF,TGTGCTAGCAGCTTAGCGGTGTGGGAGGGAACTACGAACACTGAAGCTTTCTTT
TRBD2,TRBJ2-1,-,TRBV6-2/TRBV6-3,CASSYRLAGGDHEQFF,TGTGCCAGCAGTTACCGGCTAGCGGGGGGCGACCATGAGCAGTTCTTC
-,TRBJ2-7,-,TRBV6-6,CASTSSGRNEQYF,TGTGCCAGCACCTCCTCTGGACGCAACGAGCAGTACTTC
-,TRBJ2-5,-,TRBV7-9,CASSLDFAGGTQYF,TGTGCCAGCAGCTTAGATTTCGCAGGTGGGACCCAGTACTTC
-,TRBJ2-2,-,TRBV6-5,CASSSTANTGELFF,TGTGCCAGCAGTTCTACAGCGAACACCGGGGAGCTGTTTTTT
TRBD2,TRBJ2-3,-,TRBV7-6,CASSLPSWTSGTDTQYF,TGTGCCAGCAGCTTACCTAGTTGGACTAGCGGCACAGATACGCAGTATTTT
-,TRBJ1-2,-,TRBV11-2,CASSLGGNGYTF,TGTGCCAGCAGCTTAGGGGGTAATGGCTACACCTTC
TRBD2,TRBJ2-2,-,TRBV7-2,CASSLASGRVTGELFF,TGTGCCAGCAGCTTAGCTAGCGGGAGGGTCACCGGGGAGCTGTTTTTT
-,TRBJ1-3,-,TRBV7-9,CASSLEENTIYF,TGTGCCAGCAGCTTAGAGGAGAACACCATATATTTT
-,TRBJ2-2,-,TRBV10-3,CAISEGLLAGELFF,TGTGCCATCAGTGAGGGGCTGCTCGCGGGGGAGCTGTTTTTT
-,TRBJ2-7,once,TRBV15,CATSPGYLAGSEQYF,TGTGCCACCAGCCCAGGGTACCTGGCGGGAAGCGAGCAGTACTTC
-,TRBJ1-5,-,TRBV12-3/TRBV12-4,CASSLVPGEPQHF,TGTGCCAGCAGTTTAGTACCGGGAGAGCCCCAGCATTTT
-,TRBJ1-3,-,TRBV2,CASSDRSRSSGNTIYF,TGTGCCAGCAGTGACCGTAGTCGGAGCTCTGGAAACACCATATATTTT
TRBD1,TRBJ1-2,-,TRBV30,CASSPGTGGARYGYTF,TGTGCCTCCTCCCCCGGGACAGGGGGCGCTCGGTATGGCTACACCTTC
-,TRBJ1-2,-,TRBV24-1,CATSDSPYGYTF,TGTGCCACCAGTGATTCCCCCTATGGCTACACCTTC
-,TRBJ1-1,-,TRBV27,CASSSRVGGALNTEAFF,TGTGCCAGCAGTTCCAGAGTCGGGGGGGCCCTGAACACTGAAGCTTTCTTT
-,TRBJ1-1,-,TRBV29-1,CSVDPSGTEAFF,TGCAGCGTTGACCCTTCGGGCACTGAAGCTTTCTTT
-,TRBJ2-7,few,TRBV6-6,CASTNMNYEQYF,TGTGCCAGCACTAACATGAACTACGAGCAGTACTTC
-,TRBJ1-2,-,TRBV30,CAWRETPGVGYGYTF,TGTGCCTGGAGAGAAACCCCAGGGGTGGGCTATGGCTACACCTTC
-,TRBJ1-1,-,TRBV6-1,CASSEALRGEIPSNTEAFF,TGTGCCAGCAGTGAAGCGCTTCGAGGGGAGATTCCCTCGAACACTGAAGCTTTCTTT
TRBD1,TRBJ1-2,-,TRBV6-6,CASSSQGEVYGYTF,TGTGCCAGCAGTTCACAGGGGGAAGTCTATGGCTACACCTTC
-,TRBJ1-6,-,TRBV27,CASSRTVNSPLHF,TGTGCCAGCAGCCGGACAGTTAATTCACCCCTCCACTTT
TRBD1,TRBJ1-6,-,TRBV30,CAWSIGLPGTASPLHF,TGTGCCTGGAGTATTGGTCTTCCCGGGACAGCTTCACCCCTCCACTTT
-,TRBJ1-3,few,TRBV7-6,CASSSRVLDGNTIYF,TGTGCCAGCAGCTCTAGGGTACTAGATGGAAACACCATATATTTT
-,TRBJ1-5,-,TRBV6-5,CASSYSLNQPQHF,TGTGCCAGCAGTTACTCGCTCAATCAGCCCCAGCATTTT
TRBD2,TRBJ2-3,-,TRBV7-9,CASSSGTSGETDTQYF,TGTGCCAGCAGCTCAGGGACTAGCGGGGAGACAGATACGCAGTATTTT
TRBD1,TRBJ1-1,-,TRBV18,CASSPGRDSPLAFF,TGTGCCAGCTCACCTGGCAGGGACAGCCCCTTAGCTTTCTTT
-,TRBJ2-2,-,TRBV10-1,CASSAGGTSGELFF,TGCGCCAGCAGTGCTGGGGGGACGTCCGGGGAGCTGTTTTTT
TRBD1,TRBJ1-2,-,TRBV18,CASSPGGQGGGYTF,TGTGCCAGCTCACCTGGGGGACAGGGAGGCGGCTACACCTTC
TRBD1,TRBJ2-2,-,TRBV28,CASRKDRFPGELFF,TGTGCCAGCAGAAAGGACAGGTTTCCCGGGGAGCTGTTTTTT
-,TRBJ1-4,-,TRBV6-5,CASVSGTRREKLFF,TGTGCCAGCGTTTCCGGGACCCGACGCGAAAAACTGTTTTTT
-,TRBJ1-1,-,TRBV18,CASSPDRLNTEAFF,TGTGCCAGCTCGCCCGACAGACTGAACACTGAAGCTTTCTTT